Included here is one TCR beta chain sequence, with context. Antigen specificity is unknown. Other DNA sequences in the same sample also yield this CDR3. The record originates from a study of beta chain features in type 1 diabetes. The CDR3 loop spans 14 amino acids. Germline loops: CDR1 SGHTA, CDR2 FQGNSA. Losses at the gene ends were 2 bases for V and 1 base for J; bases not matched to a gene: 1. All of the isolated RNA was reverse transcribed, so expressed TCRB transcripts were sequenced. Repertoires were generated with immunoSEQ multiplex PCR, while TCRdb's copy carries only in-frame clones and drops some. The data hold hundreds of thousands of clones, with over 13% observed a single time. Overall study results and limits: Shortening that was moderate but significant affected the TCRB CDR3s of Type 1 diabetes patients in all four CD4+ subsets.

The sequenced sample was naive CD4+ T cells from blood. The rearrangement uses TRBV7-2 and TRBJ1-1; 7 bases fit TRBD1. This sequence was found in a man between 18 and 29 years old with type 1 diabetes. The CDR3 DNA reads TGTGCCAGCAGCTTAAGACAGGGGAACACTGAAGCTTTCTTT. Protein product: CASSLRQGNTEAFF.